This T cell receptor (beta chain) stems from a study of T cell changes during pregnancy in multiple sclerosis. Sequenced by immunoSEQ multiplex PCR; TCRdb stores in-frame clones only, minus some. Of more than 55,000 clones listed, approximately 90% are singletons. Per germline, CDR1 SGDLS and CDR2 YYNGEE. The CDR3 totals 20 residues. V dropped 2 bases and J dropped 0 bases, with 21 bases sitting between them. The specimen comprised peripheral blood, sampled after pregnancy. The chain combines TRBV9 with TRBJ2-6; D perhaps matches TRBD2 (5 bases). The sequence derives from a female donor in good health, enrolled as a control in a pregnancy study. CDR3: CASSVKRGHTTISGANVLTF. Written as DNA, the CDR3 is TGTGCCAGCAGCGTCAAGAGAGGGCATACGACCATCTCTGGGGCCAACGTCCTGACTTTC.